This TCR beta chain was retrieved from a study of blood T cell repertoires in COVID-19. Study in general: Samples came from the United States, Italy and Spain, spanning acute and convalescent COVID-19. T cells, B-cell-depleted T cells, or PBMCs supplied cDNA or gDNA.

This CDR3 region has 21 residues. Original methodology: Counts of nucleated cells, estimated from reference gene primer amplification, were obtained. Sequencing was performed with immunoSEQ multiplex PCR; in TCRdb, only in-frame clones are kept and a portion is missing. V, J and clone size were drawn from that table, and D and trimming were deduced from the DNA. The sample has about 670,000 clones, around 90% seen once; the top ten hold approximately 0.25%. The genes are TRBV21-1 and TRBJ1-6; no check of the table's D call, TRBD1, against the DNA was made. TRBV21-1 is an annotated pseudogene. Sequenced input: peripheral blood. The TCR originated in a woman aged 18-29 years with acute or convalescent COVID-19. CDR3 protein: CASSKEEDRTVQSSYNSPLHF. In DNA, the CDR3 is TGTGCCAGCAGCAAAGAAGAAGACAGGACCGTTCAGAGCTCCTATAATTCACCCCTCCACTTT.